This TCR beta chain emerged from a study of cytomegalovirus exposure and HLA in healthy donors. Findings and limits, study-wide: A later analysis found common viral pathogens apparently linked to several of the most significant clusters.

In its sample, this clone was seen once. Its antigen is not known. The germline gives CDR1 SGDLS, CDR2 YYNGEE. Trimming cost V 7 bases and J 0 bases; bases outside gene matches: 11. The CDR3 spans 19 residues. This PCR relied on a set of 60 Vbeta primers and 13 Jbeta primers. Data came from immunoSEQ multiplex PCR; TCRdb stores just in-frame clones and leaves some out. The sample shows some 160,000 clones, roughly 82% of them seen only once. The chain carries TRBV9 and TRBJ2-2; TRBD2 aligns across 14 bases. This receptor was obtained from a man aged 45-65 years in good health and CMV-seropositive. The sequenced sample was PBMCs. DNA for the CDR3: TGTGCCAGCTCCCCCTTAGGGACTAGCGGGGGATCGAACACCGGGGAGCTGTTTTTT. This gives the protein CASSPLGTSGGSNTGELFF.